The rows below give T cell receptor beta chains drawn from one sample of a study of cytomegalovirus exposure and HLA in healthy donors. Produced via immunoSEQ multiplex PCR; TCRdb's table is partial and in-frame only. The sample carries over 95,000 clones, 77% recorded once. The sequencing sample was made of PBMCs. The receptor source for this set is a man aged 40-55 years in good health and CMV-seropositive. The conserved cysteine and the conserved F or W are not part of the CDR3 here. The D gene is left open where the match is weak.

>TRBJ2-7|TRBV20-1|TRBD2
SARTSGGWY
>TRBJ2-1|TRBV7-9|NA
ASSPIGAEQF
>TRBJ2-6|TRBV6-4|TRBD1
ASRRNRGLGANVLT
>TRBJ2-7|TRBV7-8|TRBD1
ASSLDRGPYEQY
>TRBJ2-1|TRBV5-1|NA
ASSLVPGVNEQF
>TRBJ2-2|TRBV11-3|NA
ASSVGHHTGELF
>TRBJ2-3|TRBV7-2|NA
ASSGLRTSTDTQY
>TRBJ2-5|TRBV6-1|NA
ATYRVGVWETQY
>TRBJ2-2|TRBV6-4|NA
ASGGAADTGELF
>TRBJ2-7|TRBV19|TRBD1
ASSISQGGIYEQY
>TRBJ1-6|TRBV7-2|NA
ASSLGGVSPLH
>NA|TRBV11-3|NA
ASSLAGTLEQY
>TRBJ2-7|TRBV7-2|NA
ASSLDGQSYEQY
>TRBJ1-5|TRBV4-1|NA
ASSQLLGISNQPQH
>TRBJ2-1|TRBV5-1|TRBD2
ASSLGLAGGPDEQF
>TRBJ2-5|TRBV2|NA
ASSERPPGGTQY
>TRBJ2-7|TRBV18|TRBD1
ASSPPGQGVAYEQY
>TRBJ2-7|TRBV4-1|TRBD1
ASSQEGQARGEQY
>TRBJ1-1|TRBV7-2|NA
ASSLKGGVTEAF
>TRBJ2-7|TRBV5-6|NA
ASSLSLGRPYEQY
>TRBJ2-7|TRBV19|TRBD1
ASSYRGERSYEQY
>TRBJ2-2|TRBV4-3|TRBD1
ASSHGTVSGELF
>TRBJ2-5|TRBV7-2|NA
ASSLAREETQY
>TRBJ1-1|TRBV27|TRBD1
ASSSRDREAF
>TRBJ1-6|TRBV5-4|TRBD1
ASSPQGAGNSPLH
>TRBJ2-3|TRBV7-2|TRBD2
ASSRSGDRTDTQY
>TRBJ2-7|TRBV10-3|NA
AISESVGQALSYEQY
>TRBJ2-7|TRBV13|TRBD2
ASSFYSGGVSYEQY